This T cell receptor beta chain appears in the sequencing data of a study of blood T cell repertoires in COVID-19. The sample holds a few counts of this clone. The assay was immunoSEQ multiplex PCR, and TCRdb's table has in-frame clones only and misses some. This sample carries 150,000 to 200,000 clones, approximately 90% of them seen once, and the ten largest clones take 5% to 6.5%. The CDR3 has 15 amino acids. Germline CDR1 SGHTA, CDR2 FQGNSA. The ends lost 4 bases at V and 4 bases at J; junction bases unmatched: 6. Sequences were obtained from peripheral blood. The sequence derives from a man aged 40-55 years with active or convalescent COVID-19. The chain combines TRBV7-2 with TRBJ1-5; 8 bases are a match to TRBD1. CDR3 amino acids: CASSSWTGPNQPQHF. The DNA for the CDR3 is TGTGCCAGCAGCTCCTGGACAGGGCCGAATCAGCCCCAGCATTTT.